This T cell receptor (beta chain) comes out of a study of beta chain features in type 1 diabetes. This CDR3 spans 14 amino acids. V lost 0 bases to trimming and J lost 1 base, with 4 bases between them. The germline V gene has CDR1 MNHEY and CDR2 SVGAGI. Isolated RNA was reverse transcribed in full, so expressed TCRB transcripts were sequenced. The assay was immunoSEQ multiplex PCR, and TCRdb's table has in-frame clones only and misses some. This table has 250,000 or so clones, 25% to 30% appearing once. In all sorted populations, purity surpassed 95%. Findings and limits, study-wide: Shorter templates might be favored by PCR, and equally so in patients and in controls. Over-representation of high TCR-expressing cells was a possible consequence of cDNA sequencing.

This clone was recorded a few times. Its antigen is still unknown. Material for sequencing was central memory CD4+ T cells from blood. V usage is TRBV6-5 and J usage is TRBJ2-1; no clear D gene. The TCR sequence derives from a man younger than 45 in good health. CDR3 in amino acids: CASSYSGSYNEQFF. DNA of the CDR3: TGTGCCAGCAGTTACTCGGGATCCTACAATGAGCAGTTCTTC.